The rows below give T cell receptor beta chains drawn from one sample of a study of T cells in Graves' hyperthyroidism and ophthalmopathy. TCRdb re-derived calls from the multiplex PCR reads in MiXCR, one entry per CDR3 protein. The sample consists of approximately 400,000 distinct CDR3 sequences, over 11% of them appearing once. The sample was blood. Every receptor here comes from a man aged 45 to 65 with Graves' ophthalmopathy. Both conserved end residues are part of each CDR3. D genes are given only for firm matches. Some rows mark clone size as missing; the rest say once, few, many or name a class of expanded clone.

D gene | clone size | J gene | CDR3 length | V gene | CDR3 DNA | CDR3 protein
NA | many | TRBJ2-7 | 15 | TRBV11-2 | TGTGCCAGCAGCTTAGGAGGGACCCAAGGTAGTCAGCAGTACTTC | CASSLGGTQGSQQYF
TRBD2 | many | TRBJ2-1 | 15 | TRBV29-1 | TGCAGCGTAACCCGTGGGACTAGCGGAAACAATGAGCAGTTCTTC | CSVTRGTSGNNEQFF
TRBD2 | many | TRBJ2-7 | 14 | TRBV2 | TGTGCCAGCAGGAGGACTAGCGGGAGTCAGGAGCAGTACTTC | CASRRTSGSQEQYF
TRBD2 | NA | TRBJ2-1 | 16 | TRBV5-4 | TGTGCCAGCAGCTTGGCCAGGACTAGCGGGACGAATGAGCAGTTCTTC | CASSLARTSGTNEQFF
TRBD2 | many | TRBJ2-1 | 14 | TRBV5-1 | TGCGCCAGCAGCCTCGGGACTAGCCACAATGAGCAGTTCTTC | CASSLGTSHNEQFF
NA | many | TRBJ1-2 | 16 | TRBV30 | TGTGCCTGGAGTGGCTCGGGCCTCGACGGGTACTATGGCTACACCTTC | CAWSGSGLDGYYGYTF
NA | NA | TRBJ2-1 | 18 | TRBV19 | TGTGCCAGTAGTTCGCTTTACCCTCAGGGAGGATCCTACAATGAGCAGTTCTTC | CASSSLYPQGGSYNEQFF
TRBD2 | NA | TRBJ2-7 | 15 | TRBV6-2/TRBV6-3 | TGTGCCAGCAGTTACTCTTCGACTAGCGGCTACGAGCAGTACTTC | CASSYSSTSGYEQYF
NA | NA | TRBJ1-5 | 13 | TRBV28 | TGTGCCAGCATTGGGCAGAGAAATCAGCCCCAGCATTTT | CASIGQRNQPQHF
TRBD2 | many | TRBJ2-1 | 14 | TRBV28 | TGTGCCAGCAGACTAGCGGGCCAATACAATGAGCAGTTCTTC | CASRLAGQYNEQFF
NA | many | TRBJ2-5 | 14 | TRBV7-9 | TGTGCCAGCAGCTTAGATTTAGGAAGGGAGACCCAGTACTTC | CASSLDLGRETQYF
TRBD2 | few | TRBJ2-7 | 19 | TRBV7-2 | TGTGCCAGCAGCTTATCAGGACTAGCGGGTGTTAGGAGCTCCTACGAGCAGTACTTC | CASSLSGLAGVRSSYEQYF
TRBD2 | NA | TRBJ2-1 | 19 | TRBV5-1 | TGCGCCAGCAGCTTGGGGACAGGGGTTCCTAGCGGGAGGTACAATGAGCAGTTCTTC | CASSLGTGVPSGRYNEQFF
NA | many | TRBJ2-7 | 11 | TRBV27 | TGTGCGTGCGGACTGCAGGGCGAGCAGTACTTC | CACGLQGEQYF
NA | many | TRBJ2-7 | 13 | TRBV20-1 | TGCAGTGCTAGTCATGGAGTTTCCTACGAGCAGTACTTC | CSASHGVSYEQYF
TRBD2 | many | TRBJ2-1 | 16 | TRBV6-1 | TGTGCCAGCAGCGCAGCGGGGGCAGGTCCCTACAATGAGCAGTTCTTC | CASSAAGAGPYNEQFF
TRBD2 | many | TRBJ2-1 | 15 | TRBV11-1 | TGTGCCAGCAGCTTATCTAGCGGGAACTACAATGAGCAGTTCTTC | CASSLSSGNYNEQFF
NA | few | TRBJ2-2 | 15 | TRBV28 | TGTGCCAGCAGTTTACGAATCCCCGACACCGGGGAGCTGTTTTTT | CASSLRIPDTGELFF
NA | many | TRBJ2-2 | 19 | TRBV2 | TGTGCCAGCAGGAGGGGCCTCGCGGGAAGGCCAGCGAACACCGGGGAGCTGTTTTTT | CASRRGLAGRPANTGELFF
NA | NA | TRBJ1-5 | 14 | TRBV24-1 | TGTGCCACCAGTGATGAACAGGGTAATCAGCCCCAGCATTTT | CATSDEQGNQPQHF
NA | many | TRBJ1-1 | 15 | TRBV27 | TGTGCCAGCAGTACGGGACAACTCATGAACACTGAAGCTTTCTTT | CASSTGQLMNTEAFF
NA | many | TRBJ2-7 | 15 | TRBV9 | TGTGCCAGCAGCGTAGCGTCCGGGATTACCTACGAGCAGTACTTC | CASSVASGITYEQYF
NA | NA | TRBJ2-5 | 12 | TRBV6-2/TRBV6-3 | TGTGCCAGCAGTTACTTGCAGGAGACCCAGTACTTC | CASSYLQETQYF
NA | many | TRBJ2-3 | 12 | TRBV7-8 | TGTGCCAGCAGCCCCTTCACAGATACGCAGTATTTT | CASSPFTDTQYF
TRBD2 | many | TRBJ2-1 | 15 | TRBV5-1 | TGCGCCAGCAGCTTGTCTAGCGGGAGTAGGGATGAGCAGTTCTTC | CASSLSSGSRDEQFF
TRBD1 | many | TRBJ2-7 | 15 | TRBV6-1 | TGTGCCAGCAGAGGTGGGGTGGGACAGTCGGGCGAGCAGTACTTC | CASRGGVGQSGEQYF
TRBD1 | many | TRBJ2-3 | 15 | TRBV18 | TGTGCCAGCTCACCCAGACAGGGGAGCACAGATACGCAGTATTTT | CASSPRQGSTDTQYF
NA | NA | TRBJ2-7 | 14 | TRBV10-3 | TGTGCCATCAGTGAGTCTGTGGGATCCTACGAGCAGTACTTC | CAISESVGSYEQYF
TRBD2 | NA | TRBJ2-3 | 16 | TRBV11-1 | TGTGCCAGCACCGGGACTAGCGGGAGCCGAACAGATACGCAGTATTTT | CASTGTSGSRTDTQYF
NA | few | TRBJ2-7 | 16 | TRBV29-1 | TGCAGCGTTGTACCCTCCCGCGGTGTTTCGTCCTACGAGCAGTACTTC | CSVVPSRGVSSYEQYF
NA | few | TRBJ2-7 | 16 | TRBV5-5 | TGTGCCAGCAGCTTGACTCCCTCAGGGGGGGTTTACGAGCAGTACTTC | CASSLTPSGGVYEQYF
NA | many | TRBJ2-7 | 15 | TRBV7-2 | TGTGCCAGCAGCTTAGCAGCTAGCGACTCCTACGAGCAGTACTTC | CASSLAASDSYEQYF
NA | many | TRBJ1-1 | 16 | TRBV18 | TGTGCCAGCTCACCACCGAGGCCCTCAGGGAACACTGAAGCTTTCTTT | CASSPPRPSGNTEAFF
TRBD2 | NA | TRBJ2-1 | 15 | TRBV5-1 | TGCGCCAGCAGCCTCGTGAGCGGGAGAATCGATGAGCAGTTCTTC | CASSLVSGRIDEQFF
NA | NA | TRBJ2-7 | 14 | TRBV11-2 | TGTGCCAGCAGCGTCACAGGGACTTCCTACGAGCAGTACTTC | CASSVTGTSYEQYF
NA | few | TRBJ2-2 | 16 | TRBV29-1 | TGCAGCGTTGTTCTGTCGGGATCCGCGAACACCGGGGAGCTGTTTTTT | CSVVLSGSANTGELFF
TRBD1 | many | TRBJ1-2 | 13 | TRBV30 | TGTGCCTGGAGTGTAGGGACAGCCCTTGGCTACACCTTC | CAWSVGTALGYTF
NA | NA | TRBJ2-3 | 15 | TRBV3-1 | TGTGCCAGCAGTTACCGGGACTTTCACACAGATACGCAGTATTTT | CASSYRDFHTDTQYF
TRBD1 | many | TRBJ1-5 | 13 | TRBV20-1 | TGCAGTGCTAAGGGACAGGGGAGTCAGCCCCAGCATTTT | CSAKGQGSQPQHF
NA | many | TRBJ1-5 | 15 | TRBV18 | TGTGCCAGCTCACCTCCAGGGCGTATCAATCAGCCCCAGCATTTT | CASSPPGRINQPQHF
NA | few | TRBJ2-1 | 15 | TRBV6-1 | TGTGCCAGCAGGGGCCCTAGCGCGAACGCGGATGAGCAGTTCTTC | CASRGPSANADEQFF
TRBD2 | many | TRBJ2-2 | 17 | TRBV6-1 | TGTGCCAGCAGAAAACTGAGGACTAGCGGAGTCACCGGGGAGCTGTTTTTT | CASRKLRTSGVTGELFF
NA | few | TRBJ2-3 | 14 | TRBV29-1 | TGCAGCCTCAAGGGGGGCGAGGGTACAAATACGCAGTATTTT | CSLKGGEGTNTQYF
NA | many | TRBJ1-2 | 13 | TRBV20-1 | TGCAGTGCTAGAACGGACAGCGTCTATGGCTACACCTTC | CSARTDSVYGYTF
NA | many | TRBJ1-5 | 13 | TRBV12-3/TRBV12-4 | TGTGCCAGCAGTTTTTCAGTCAATCAGCCCCAGCATTTT | CASSFSVNQPQHF
TRBD1 | many | TRBJ2-5 | 17 | TRBV6-1 | TGTGCCAGCAGTGTGCCCCGAACAGGGGGCCCCCAAGAGACCCAGTACTTC | CASSVPRTGGPQETQYF
TRBD1 | few | TRBJ1-2 | 15 | TRBV7-9 | TGTGCCAGCAGCCAAACGGACAGGGTCCTCTATGGCTACACCTTC | CASSQTDRVLYGYTF
NA | few | TRBJ2-3 | 15 | TRBV7-2 | TGTGCCAGCAGCTTATTGGGGCACGAAGTGGATACGCAGTATTTT | CASSLLGHEVDTQYF
TRBD2 | NA | TRBJ2-3 | 15 | TRBV7-8 | TGTGCCAGCAGCGAACTAGCGGGAAATGCAGATACGCAGTATTTT | CASSELAGNADTQYF
NA | NA | TRBJ1-1 | 12 | TRBV10-3 | TGTGCCAGCGGGCTTCTGAACACTGAAGCTTTCTTT | CASGLLNTEAFF
NA | few | TRBJ2-1 | 12 | TRBV3-1 | TGTGCCAGCAGCGGGGGGGCTAGTGGGGGGTTCTTC | CASSGGASGGFF